This T cell receptor beta chain is drawn from a study of T cells in Graves' hyperthyroidism and ophthalmopathy. From germline, CDR1 is LNHNV and CDR2 YYDKDF (reference sequence). V shed 4 bases and J shed 5 bases, with 9 bases lying between them. This CDR3 is 12 amino acids long. Broader study findings: The model forecast ophthalmopathy, anticipating it by a median 6.5 months before onset.

RNA transcripts were the template for amplifying TCR beta CDR3 regions. Initially, a first-round RT-PCR of the TCR CDR3 employed the HTBI primer set. TCRdb re-called the multiplex PCR reads through MiXCR, storing one row per CDR3 protein. The table shows more than 500,000 distinct CDR3 sequences, with over 45% occurring only once. For this clonotype: Its antigen is not known.

The sample comprised peripheral blood or thyroid tissue (not recorded which). The sequence came from an adult woman with Graves' disease, either hyperthyroidism or ophthalmopathy (not recorded which). The chain combines TRBV15 with TRBJ2-7; D is unclear. The CDR3, as DNA: TGTGCCACCAGCAAAATGGGCCACGAGCAGTACTTC. Translated, it gives CATSKMGHEQYF.